This is a list of T cell receptor beta chains from one sample in a study of blood T cell repertoires in COVID-19. Assay used: immunoSEQ multiplex PCR; TCRdb lists only in-frame clones, some missing. The sample yields roughly 300,000 clones, 85% seen once. Sequenced material: peripheral blood. These receptors all stem from a human donor in a cohort sampled during active COVID-19. Each CDR3 is given with its conserved first and last residue. A D gene is named only where the DNA matches it firmly. Clone size is shown for a subset of rows, as once, few, many or a class of expanded clone.

V	J	size	D	DNA	CDR3
TRBV19	TRBJ2-2	NA	TRBD2	TGTGCCAGTAGCTCGGGAGGGCGGACCGGGGAGCTGTTTTTT	CASSSGGRTGELFF
TRBV25-1	TRBJ2-7	NA	NA	TGTGCCAGCAGTGATCCCAGGGGTGGCGTCTCCTACGAGCAGTACTTC	CASSDPRGGVSYEQYF
TRBV6-5	TRBJ1-1	NA	NA	TGTGCCAGCAGCCGGACAGCATTAAACACTGAAGCTTTCTTT	CASSRTALNTEAFF
TRBV3-1/TRBV3-2	TRBJ1-4	NA	TRBD1	TGTGCCAGCCCCGGGACAGGGGTGGTTGAAAAACTGTTTTTT	CASPGTGVVEKLFF
TRBV28	TRBJ1-5	NA	NA	TGTGCCAGCAGTTTAGCAGGGGCCCAGCATTTT	CASSLAGAQHF
TRBV9	TRBJ2-2	NA	TRBD2	TGTGCCAGCAGCTCCAGTCTAGCGGGAGGGCCAGGGGAGCTGTTTTTT	CASSSSLAGGPGELFF
TRBV9	TRBJ1-4	NA	TRBD1	TGTGCCAGCAGCTTGGAATCGGGACAGGGTCCCTTTGGTGAAAAACTGTTTTTT	CASSLESGQGPFGEKLFF
TRBV27	TRBJ2-7	NA	TRBD1	TGTGCCAGCACCAAGACAGGGAGCTACGAGCAGTACTTC	CASTKTGSYEQYF
TRBV7-9	TRBJ1-1	NA	NA	TGTGCCAGCAGCTTCGGTAGTAACACTGAAGCTTTCTTT	CASSFGSNTEAFF
TRBV7-2	TRBJ2-5	NA	TRBD1	TGTGCCAGCAGCCCACGGACAGGGGCAGAGACCCAGTACTTC	CASSPRTGAETQYF
TRBV5-1	TRBJ2-7	NA	NA	TGCGCCAGCAGCCCCGAAGGGTGGGCAGGCGGACACTACGAGCAGTACTTC	CASSPEGWAGGHYEQYF
TRBV5-6	TRBJ1-1	NA	NA	TGTGCCAGCAGCTTGCGGGAAGTTGCTTTCTTT	CASSLREVAFF
TRBV27	TRBJ1-2	NA	NA	TGTGCCAGCAGTTTATCGTACAGGGACTATGGCTACACCTTC	CASSLSYRDYGYTF
TRBV3-1/TRBV3-2	TRBJ1-2	NA	NA	TGTGCCAGCAGCCAAGATATAGGGGGCTATGGCTACACCTTC	CASSQDIGGYGYTF
TRBV2	TRBJ1-1	NA	NA	TGTGCCAGCATTCCAGACACGGTGGACACTGAAGCTTTCTTT	CASIPDTVDTEAFF
TRBV28	TRBJ1-2	NA	NA	TGTGCCAGCAGTTTAGCAGCGCCTTATGGCTACACCTTC	CASSLAAPYGYTF
TRBV19	TRBJ1-1	NA	NA	TGTGCCAGTAGTATTGGGGACATCATTGCAGCTTTCTTT	CASSIGDIIAAFF
TRBV5-4	TRBJ2-7	NA	NA	TGTGCCAGCAGCACAGCATTACAGGACGAGCAGTACTTC	CASSTALQDEQYF
TRBV24-1	TRBJ1-2	NA	TRBD1	TGTGCCACCAGTGATAATACCGGGACAGCCTATGGCTACACCTTC	CATSDNTGTAYGYTF
TRBV5-4	TRBJ2-5	NA	NA	TGTGCCAGCAGCCCTTGGGGGGTTAAGCAAGAGACCCAGTACTTC	CASSPWGVKQETQYF
TRBV29-1	TRBJ1-1	NA	NA	TGCAGCGCCCGGAACACTGAAGCTTTCTTT	CSARNTEAFF
TRBV27	TRBJ2-1	once	NA	TGTGCCAGCAGTTTACGATCAGGGGTTAACTACAATGAGCAGTTCTTC	CASSLRSGVNYNEQFF
TRBV4-3	TRBJ2-2	NA	NA	TGCGCCAGCAGCCAAGGGGGACTGCGCACCGGGGAGCTGTTTTTT	CASSQGGLRTGELFF
TRBV7-2	TRBJ1-5	few	NA	TGTGCCAGCAGCTCAAGGTTCGGGGATCAGCCCCAGCATTTT	CASSSRFGDQPQHF
TRBV5-1	TRBJ1-5	NA	NA	TGCGCCAGCAGCTTGGAAGGGGTAGGTCAGCCCCAGCATTTT	CASSLEGVGQPQHF
TRBV6-4	TRBJ2-3	NA	NA	TGTGCCAGCAGTGACTCCCCAGGGGTCGGCACAGATACGCAGTATTTT	CASSDSPGVGTDTQYF
TRBV18	TRBJ2-5	NA	NA	TGTGCCAGCTCACCCAACCAAGAGACCCAGTACTTC	CASSPNQETQYF
TRBV19	TRBJ2-7	NA	NA	TGTGCCAGTAGTATATCCAGGGGAAAATACGAGCAGTACTTC	CASSISRGKYEQYF
TRBV6-5	TRBJ1-1	NA	TRBD1	TGTGCCAGCAGTTTGTATTCGGGACAGGTAGCTTTCTTT	CASSLYSGQVAFF
TRBV2	TRBJ1-5	NA	NA	TGTGCCAGCGGGGGGGGGCATCAGCCCCAGCATTTT	CASGGGHQPQHF
TRBV24-1	TRBJ1-5	NA	NA	TGTGCCACCAGTGACAAAGGGGCAAGCAATCAGCCCCAGCATTTT	CATSDKGASNQPQHF
TRBV6-5	TRBJ1-2	NA	NA	TGTGCCAGCAAGACACAGGCAGGGAACTATGGCTACACCTTC	CASKTQAGNYGYTF
TRBV2	TRBJ2-7	NA	TRBD1	TGTGCCGACGGACAGGATCGGTACGAGCAGTACTTC	CADGQDRYEQYF
TRBV7-9	TRBJ2-3	NA	NA	TGTGCCAGCAGATACGGGAGTAGCACAGATACGCAGTATTTT	CASRYGSSTDTQYF
TRBV4-3	TRBJ1-2	NA	NA	TGCGCCAGCAGCCAAGAAGCCGGTTCAGGGGCTGACGGCTACACCTTC	CASSQEAGSGADGYTF
TRBV9	TRBJ2-5	NA	TRBD2	TGTGCCAGCAGCCCCCAGTTAGCGGGAGGGCGAGAGACCCAGTACTTC	CASSPQLAGGRETQYF